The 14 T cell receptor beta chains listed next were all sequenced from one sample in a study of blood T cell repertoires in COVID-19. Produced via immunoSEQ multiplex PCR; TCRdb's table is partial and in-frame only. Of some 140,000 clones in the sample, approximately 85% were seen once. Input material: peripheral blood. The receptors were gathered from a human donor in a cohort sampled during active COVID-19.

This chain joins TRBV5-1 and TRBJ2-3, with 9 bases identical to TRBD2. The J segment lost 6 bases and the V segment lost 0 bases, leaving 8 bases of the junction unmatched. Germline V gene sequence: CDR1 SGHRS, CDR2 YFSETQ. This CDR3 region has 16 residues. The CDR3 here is CASSLASRGGIDTQYF. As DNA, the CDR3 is TGCGCCAGCAGCTTGGCCTCGCGGGGGGGCATCGATACGCAGTATTTT.

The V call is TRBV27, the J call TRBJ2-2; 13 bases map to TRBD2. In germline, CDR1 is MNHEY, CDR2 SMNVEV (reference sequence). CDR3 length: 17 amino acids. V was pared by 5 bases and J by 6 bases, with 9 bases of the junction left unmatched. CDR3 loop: CASSILAGGPFPGELFF. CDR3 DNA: TGTGCCAGCAGTATACTAGCGGGGGGGCCGTTCCCCGGGGAGCTGTTTTTT.

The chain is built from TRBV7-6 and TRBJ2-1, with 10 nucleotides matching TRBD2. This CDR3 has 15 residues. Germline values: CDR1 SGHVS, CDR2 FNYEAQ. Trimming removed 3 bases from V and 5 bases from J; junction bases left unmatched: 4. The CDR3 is CASSFIAGGHNEQFF. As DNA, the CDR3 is TGTGCCAGCAGCTTTATAGCGGGGGGCCACAATGAGCAGTTCTTC.

The CDR3 loop is CASSFRGQVYGYTF. The CDR3 DNA follows: TGTGCCAGCAGTTTCAGGGGGCAGGTCTATGGCTACACCTTC. The chain joins TRBV6-6 to TRBJ1-2; 8 bases are a match to TRBD1. This CDR3 spans 14 amino acids. Germline CDR1 MNHNY, CDR2 SVGAGI (reference sequence). After removal of 4 bases from V and 4 bases from J, the junction contained 5 bases not matched to a gene.

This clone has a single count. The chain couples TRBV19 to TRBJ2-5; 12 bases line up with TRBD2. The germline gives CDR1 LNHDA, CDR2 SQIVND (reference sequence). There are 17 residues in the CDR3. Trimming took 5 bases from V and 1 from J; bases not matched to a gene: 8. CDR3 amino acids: CASSVYQTSGGQETQYF. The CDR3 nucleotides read TGTGCCAGTAGTGTCTATCAGACTAGCGGGGGCCAAGAGACCCAGTACTTC.

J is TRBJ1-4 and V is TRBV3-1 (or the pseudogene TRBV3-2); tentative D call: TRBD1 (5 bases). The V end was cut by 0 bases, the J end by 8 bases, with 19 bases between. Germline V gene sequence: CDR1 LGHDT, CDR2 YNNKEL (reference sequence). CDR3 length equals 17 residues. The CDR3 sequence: CASSQDLFGKGHEKLFF. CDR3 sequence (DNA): TGTGCCAGCAGCCAAGATTTATTCGGCAAGGGGCACGAAAAACTGTTTTTT.

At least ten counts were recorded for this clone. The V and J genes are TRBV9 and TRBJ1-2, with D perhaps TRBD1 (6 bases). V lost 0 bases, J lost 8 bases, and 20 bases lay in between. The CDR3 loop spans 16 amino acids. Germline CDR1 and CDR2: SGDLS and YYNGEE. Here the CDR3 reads CASSVGPGGAHQGYTF. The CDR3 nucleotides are TGTGCCAGCAGCGTAGGGCCTGGGGGGGCGCATCAAGGCTACACCTTC.

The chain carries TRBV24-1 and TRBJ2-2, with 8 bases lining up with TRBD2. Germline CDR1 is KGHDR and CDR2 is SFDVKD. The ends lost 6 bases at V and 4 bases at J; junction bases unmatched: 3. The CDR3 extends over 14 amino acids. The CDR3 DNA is TGTGCCACCAGTAGCACTAGCGGCACCGGGGAGCTGTTTTTT. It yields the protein CATSSTSGTGELFF.

The CDR3 spells CASSVQGVSTEAFF. CDR3 nucleotide sequence: TGTGCCAGCAGCGTGCAAGGGGTTTCCACTGAAGCTTTCTTT. This rearrangement joins TRBV9 to TRBJ1-1, with a weak D call TRBD1 (5 bases). The CDR3 runs 14 residues. Trimming cost V 2 bases and J 4 bases, with 12 bases left between them. The germline CDR1 and CDR2 sequences are SGDLS and YYNGEE.

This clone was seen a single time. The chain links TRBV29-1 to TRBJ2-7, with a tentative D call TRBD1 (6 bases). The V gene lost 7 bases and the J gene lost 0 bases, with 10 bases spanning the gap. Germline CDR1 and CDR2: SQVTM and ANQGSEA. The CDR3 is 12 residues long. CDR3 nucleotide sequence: TGCAGCGGTCAACAGGGCTCCTACGAGCAGTACTTC. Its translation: CSGQQGSYEQYF.

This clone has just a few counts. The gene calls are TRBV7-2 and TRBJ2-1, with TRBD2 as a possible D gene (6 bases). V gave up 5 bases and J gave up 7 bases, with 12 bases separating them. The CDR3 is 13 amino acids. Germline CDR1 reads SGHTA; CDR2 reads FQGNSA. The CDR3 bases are TGTGCCAGCAGCACGGGGACTTTAAATGAGCAGTTCTTC. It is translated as CASSTGTLNEQFF.

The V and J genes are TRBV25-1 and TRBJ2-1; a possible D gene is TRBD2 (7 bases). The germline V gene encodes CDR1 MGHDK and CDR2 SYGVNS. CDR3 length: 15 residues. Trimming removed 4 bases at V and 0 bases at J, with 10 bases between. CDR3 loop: CASSGGGPSYNEQFF. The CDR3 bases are TGTGCCAGCAGTGGGGGGGGCCCCTCCTACAATGAGCAGTTCTTC.

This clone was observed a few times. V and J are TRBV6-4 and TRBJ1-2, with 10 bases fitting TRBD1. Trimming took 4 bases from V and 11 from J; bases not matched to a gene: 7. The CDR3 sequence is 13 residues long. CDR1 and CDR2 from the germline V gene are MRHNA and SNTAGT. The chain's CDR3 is CASSATGTGAYTF. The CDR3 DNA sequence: TGTGCCAGCAGTGCTACCGGGACAGGGGCTTACACCTTC.

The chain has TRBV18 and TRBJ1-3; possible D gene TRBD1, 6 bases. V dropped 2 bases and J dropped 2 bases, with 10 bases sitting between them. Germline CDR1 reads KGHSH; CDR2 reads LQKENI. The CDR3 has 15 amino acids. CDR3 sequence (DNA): TGTGCCAGCTCACCAACCGACAGGACTGGAAACACCATATATTTT. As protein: CASSPTDRTGNTIYF. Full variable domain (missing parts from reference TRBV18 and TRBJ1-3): NAGVMQNPRHLVRRRGQEARLRCSPMKGHSHVYWYRQLPEEGLKFMVYLQKENIIDESGMPKERFSAEFPKEGPSILRIQQVVRGDSAAYFCASSPTDRTGNTIYFGEGSWLTVV.